This T cell receptor beta chain is drawn from a study of cytomegalovirus exposure and HLA in healthy donors. It was with 60 Vbeta and 13 Jbeta primers that the PCR ran. TCRdb's table, derived via immunoSEQ multiplex PCR, lists solely in-frame clones and lacks some. Of 100,000 or so clones listed, about four fifths are singletons. General study findings and limits: Within a later analysis, the majority of CMV-associated TCR beta chains appeared HLA-restricted. Indistinguishability led to the exclusion of some V segments, TRBV6-2 and TRBV6-3 included. Listed as cytomegalovirus-associated were about 160 TCR beta chains.

Germline CDR1 is GTSNPN and CDR2 is SVGIG (reference sequence). V dropped 2 bases and J dropped 3; count of bases not matched to a gene: 11. The CDR3 is 18 residues long. Points on this clone: Its antigen is undetermined.

Sequences were obtained from PBMCs. The chain joins TRBV30 to TRBJ2-6; TRBD1 matches at 9 bases. The source is a middle-aged man in good health and CMV-seronegative. The CDR3 spells CAWSRRTGVFGGANVLTF. In DNA form, the CDR3 reads TGTGCCTGGAGTCGGAGGACAGGGGTTTTCGGTGGGGCCAACGTCCTGACTTTC.